The source of this TCR beta chain is a study of blood T cell repertoires in COVID-19. CDR3 size: 15 residues. Germline V gene sequence: CDR1 KGHDR, CDR2 SFDVKD. The ends were cut back, 7 bases at V and 4 bases at J, with 15 bases in the middle. Using immunoSEQ multiplex PCR, the repertoire was profiled, and TCRdb retains in-frame clones only, with some absent. The repertoire holds about 220,000 clones, with approximately 82% as singletons. Sequenced: peripheral blood. The origin of this receptor is a woman aged 50 to 60 with acute or convalescent COVID-19. The rearrangement uses TRBV24-1 and TRBJ2-2, with D hard to call. The CDR3 is CATSETLAITGELFF. The CDR3 nucleotides are TGTGCCACCAGCGAAACCTTGGCCATCACCGGGGAGCTGTTTTTT.